This T cell receptor beta chain stems from a study of blood T cells in healthy people across ages. Broader study findings: PBMCs went unsorted, and a conclusive naive versus antigen-experienced comparison was therefore prevented. TCR beta diversity, measured per million T cells, fell in a roughly linear way with age.

Comment on this clonotype: What it binds is not known.

The second PCR ran about 6 to 12 cycles with a sample-barcoded 5' primer and J-beta primers. In TCRdb, the 5' RACE reads were re-called with MiXCR into one record per CDR3 protein. Of over 950,000 distinct CDR3 sequences in the sample, roughly two fifths were seen once. With 3 bases clipped from V and 7 bases from J, the junction kept 12 bases outside the gene matches. CDR3 length: 16 residues. This sequence originates from a young man in good health. V and J are TRBV12-3 or TRBV12-4 and TRBJ2-7; TRBD1 agrees at 10 bases. Source material: blood. The CDR3, as DNA: TGTGCCAGCAGTTTTAGGGGACAGGGGCCCTACAATGAGCAGTACTTC. Translation: CASSFRGQGPYNEQYF.